Below, 24 T cell receptor beta chains from the same sample are listed, as sequenced in a study of blood T cell repertoires in COVID-19. Profiling relied on immunoSEQ multiplex PCR, and the TCRdb table lists in-frame clones only, not all of them. Of about 91,000 clones detected, 88% appear once; the ten largest clones hold about 5%. The sequenced sample consisted of peripheral blood. These receptors were obtained from a woman at least 80 years old with active COVID-19.

This clone was seen a handful of times. This chain links TRBV7-3 with TRBJ2-7, with a tentative D call TRBD1 (5 bases). V was trimmed by 2 bases and J by 5 bases, leaving 13 bases between them. CDR1 and CDR2 (germline): SGHTA, FQGTGA. CDR3 length equals 14 residues. CDR3 in DNA: TGTGCCAGCAGCTTACTGGGCCAGGGTAACGAGCAGTACTTC. This sequence encodes CASSLLGQGNEQYF. Based on the CDR3 plus reference TRBV7-3 and TRBJ2-7, the full variable domain is GAGVSQTPSNKVTEKGKYVELRCDPISGHTALYWYRQSLGQGPEFLIYFQGTGAADDSGLPNDRFFAVRPEGSVSTLKIQRTERGDSAVYLCASSLLGQGNEQYFGPGTRLTVT.

This clone was counted a few times. V and J are TRBV15 and TRBJ2-7, with TRBD2 matching 9 bases. CDR1 is LNHNV, CDR2 YYDKDF, per germline (reference sequence). J lost 0 bases, V lost 0 bases, and 6 bases had no gene match. This CDR3 contains 17 residues. Written as DNA, the CDR3 is TGTGCCACCAGCAGAGATAGCGGGAGTTTTAGCTCCTACGAGCAGTACTTC. This encodes CATSRDSGSFSSYEQYF.

The rearrangement links TRBV10-3 to TRBJ2-7; 14 bases match TRBD2. With 9 bases clipped from V and 3 bases from J, the junction kept 4 bases outside the gene matches. The germline V gene has CDR1 ENHRY and CDR2 SYGVKD. The CDR3 covers 14 residues. CDR3 sequence (DNA): TGTGCCATTGGGACTAGCGGGAGACTCTACGAGCAGTACTTC. Its protein product is CAIGTSGRLYEQYF.

The J gene is TRBJ1-1, the V gene TRBV18; TRBD1 aligns across 9 bases. The germline CDR1 and CDR2 sequences are KGHSH and LQKENI. The V segment lost 2 bases and the J segment 3 bases; nucleotides outside the gene matches: 4. The CDR3 consists of 15 residues. The CDR3 DNA reads as TGTGCCAGCTCACCATCGGGACAGGGATACACTGAAGCTTTCTTT. Protein product: CASSPSGQGYTEAFF.

The rearrangement links TRBV7-8 to TRBJ2-1; D is uncertain. Germline V lookup: CDR1 SGHVS, CDR2 FQNEAQ. The CDR3 has 15 amino acids. Trimming removed 5 bases from V and 0 bases from J, with 11 bases in between. The CDR3, as DNA: TGTGCCAGCAGCCCTGAGCTGAGCTCCTACAATGAGCAGTTCTTC. The encoded protein is CASSPELSSYNEQFF.

The rearrangement joins TRBV19 to TRBJ1-5; 11 bases are a match to TRBD1. Trimming took 5 bases from V and 7 from J; bases not matched to a gene: 7. This CDR3 is 15 amino acids long. CDR1 is LNHDA, CDR2 SQIVND, per germline (reference sequence). The CDR3 coding sequence is TGTGCCAGTAGTTTGGACAGGGGGCCAGTGCAGCCCCAGCATTTT. This gives the protein CASSLDRGPVQPQHF.

This clone has a single count. V and J are TRBV2 and TRBJ1-2; 8 bases line up with TRBD1. CDR1 and CDR2 from the germline V gene are SNHLY and FYNNEI. This CDR3 has 14 amino acids. Trimming removed 4 bases from V and 2 bases from J; junction bases left unmatched: 3. CDR3: CASSGDRKNYGYTF. The CDR3 DNA follows: TGTGCCAGCAGTGGGGACAGGAAGAACTATGGCTACACCTTC.

In this sample, this clone turned up once. J is TRBJ2-3 and V is TRBV5-1; the D gene is possibly TRBD2 (6 bases). Looked up from germline, CDR1 is SGHRS and CDR2 is YFSETQ. The ends were cut back, 2 bases at V and 2 bases at J, with 15 bases in the middle. The CDR3 extends over 16 amino acids. In nucleotides, the CDR3 is TGCGCCAGCAGCTTCAGAGCCGGGACTCCCACAGATACGCAGTATTTT. It is translated as CASSFRAGTPTDTQYF.

The chain joins TRBV19 to TRBJ2-2; 7 nucleotides align to TRBD2. CDR1 LNHDA and CDR2 SQIVND come from the germline V gene (reference sequence). The trim removed 5 bases at V and 7 bases at J, leaving 10 bases unmatched. The CDR3 covers 15 residues. The CDR3 DNA reads TGTGCCAGTAGTGTCGCTAGCGGAGATGGCGGGGAGCTGTTTTTT. Translating gives CASSVASGDGGELFF.

The rearrangement joins TRBV12-3 or TRBV12-4 to TRBJ2-2, with D hard to call. Between the trimmed V and J ends, which lost 6 bases and 4 bases, there was a span of 6 bases. This CDR3 is 12 amino acids long. CDR3 sequence reads: CASSLITGELFF. CDR3 bases: TGTGCCAGCAGCCTAATCACCGGGGAGCTGTTTTTT.

This clone was counted a few times. The chain couples TRBV10-3 to TRBJ1-5; the D is unclear. Germline V gene sequence: CDR1 ENHRY, CDR2 SYGVKD. The CDR3 totals 15 residues. The germline V and J ends were trimmed by 0 bases and 2 bases, with 8 bases remaining between them. DNA for the CDR3: TGTGCCATCAGTGAGTCGGATGGAGGCAATCAGCCCCAGCATTTT. It is translated as CAISESDGGNQPQHF.

The chain uses TRBV5-6 and TRBJ2-1, with a tentative D call TRBD2 (7 bases). The germline CDR1 and CDR2 sequences are SGHDT and YYEEEE. The CDR3 is made up of 17 amino acids. Trimming left V 0 bases short and J 16 bases short, with 29 bases between. The CDR3 DNA reads as TGTGCCAGCAGCTTGGCCCTCGGGGGGCTGGGACCTCAGTTCGGCTTCTTC. Encoded protein: CASSLALGGLGPQFGFF.

The chain recombines TRBV28 with TRBJ2-5; 7 bases are shared with TRBD2. Germline values: CDR1 MDHEN, CDR2 SYDVKM. Germline trimming cut 7 bases from V and 3 bases from J; bases unmatched to any gene: 5. The CDR3 covers 13 residues. The CDR3 bases are TGTGCCAGCACCGAGGGGAGGGAAGAGACCCAGTACTTC. As protein: CASTEGREETQYF.

For the CDR3, the DNA is TGTGCCAGCAGTTTCACAGACACAGATACGCAGTATTTT. Amino acids: CASSFTDTDTQYF. The rearrangement joins TRBV27 to TRBJ2-3; D unclear. Trimming took 3 bases from V and 2 from J, leaving 6 bases between them. The CDR3 contains 13 residues. The V gene's germline CDR1 is MNHEY and CDR2 SMNVEV (reference sequence).

The chain is built from TRBV5-1 and TRBJ2-6; D might be TRBD1 (6 bases). There are 17 residues in the CDR3. CDR1 is SGHRS, CDR2 YFSETQ, per germline. The V end was cut by 3 bases, the J end by 0 bases, with 13 bases between. The CDR3 DNA sequence: TGCGCCAGCAGCTCGTCGGGACAAAGCTCTGGGGCCAACGTCCTGACTTTC. Its translation: CASSSSGQSSGANVLTF.

The chain is built from TRBV6-2 or TRBV6-3 and TRBJ2-3, with 14 positions matching TRBD2. Germline trimming cut 2 bases from V and 5 bases from J; bases unmatched to any gene: 6. CDR1 MNHEY and CDR2 SVGEGT come from the germline V gene. The CDR3 length is 17 residues. CDR3 coding DNA: TGTGCCAGCAGTTACGTGGGACTAGCGGGAGAAGGAGATACGCAGTATTTT. It encodes CASSYVGLAGEGDTQYF.

This rearrangement joins TRBV2 to TRBJ2-5, with TRBD2 as a possible D gene (6 bases). Germline loops: CDR1 SNHLY, CDR2 FYNNEI. Trimming stripped 6 bases from V and 7 bases from J, with 18 bases between. The CDR3 runs 14 residues. The CDR3 coding sequence is TGTGCCAGCAGCCGAGCCACCCTCGGGGGGACCCAGTACTTC. Translating it yields CASSRATLGGTQYF. Full variable domain (outside the CDR3, taken from reference TRBV2 and TRBJ2-5): EPEVTQTPSHQVTQMGQEVILRCVPISNHLYFYWYRQILGQKVEFLVSFYNNEISEKSEIFDDQFSVERPDGSNFTLKIRSTKLEDSAMYFCASSRATLGGTQYFGPGTRLLVL.

The chain has TRBV4-1 and TRBJ1-4; TRBD1 is a possible D gene (5 bases). The germline gives CDR1 MGHRA, CDR2 YSYEKL. V was trimmed by 4 bases and J by 8 bases, leaving 11 bases between them. The CDR3 covers 13 residues. CDR3 loop: CASSLVGGEKLFF. The CDR3 DNA reads as TGCGCCAGCAGCCTCGTGGGGGGAGAAAAACTGTTTTTT.

The chain carries TRBV6-5 and TRBJ1-1, with 8 bases fitting TRBD1. This CDR3 is built from 15 residues. V gave up 6 bases and J gave up 5 bases; unmatched junction bases: 11. Germline loops: CDR1 MNHEY, CDR2 SVGAGI. The CDR3 bases are TGTGCCAGCAGGGGGGGGACAGGAACGAGTACTGAAGCTTTCTTT. Its translation is CASRGGTGTSTEAFF.

V usage is TRBV5-1 and J usage is TRBJ1-2; maybe TRBD1 (6 bases). Germline values: CDR1 SGHRS, CDR2 YFSETQ. Trimming removed 4 bases from V and 8 bases from J, with 18 bases in between. This CDR3 is built from 14 residues. The CDR3 DNA reads TGCGCCAGCAGCCCCGCCGGGGACAATTGGGGCTACACCTTC. Its translation is CASSPAGDNWGYTF.

This clone was recorded many times. V usage is TRBV6-5 and J usage is TRBJ2-3; 10 bases align to TRBD1. The CDR3 totals 14 residues. V lost 7 bases, J lost 3 bases, and 4 bases stayed unmatched. The germline gives CDR1 MNHEY, CDR2 SVGAGI. The CDR3 loop reads CASTTGQGTDTQYF. The CDR3 nucleotides read TGTGCCAGCACAACGGGACAGGGGACAGATACGCAGTATTTT.

The chain links TRBV7-3 to TRBJ2-5, with 7 bases aligning to TRBD1. J was trimmed by 2 bases and V by 5 bases; bases with no gene match: 2. The CDR3 spans 13 residues. Germline CDR1 reads SGHTA; CDR2 reads FQGTGA. The CDR3 reads CASSLGQQETQYF. The DNA for the CDR3 is TGTGCCAGCAGCCTGGGACAGCAAGAGACCCAGTACTTC.

The V and J genes are TRBV5-6 and TRBJ1-2; D is possibly TRBD1 (5 bases). V was trimmed by 0 bases and J by 5 bases, leaving 8 bases between them. The CDR3 is made up of 13 amino acids. Germline V gene lookup returns CDR1 SGHDT and CDR2 YYEEEE. The chain's CDR3 is CASSLEQAYGYTF. CDR3 nucleotide sequence: TGTGCCAGCAGCTTGGAACAGGCTTATGGCTACACCTTC.

The chain employs TRBV7-3 and TRBJ2-1, with 9 bases identical to TRBD2. Germline CDR1 and CDR2: SGHTA and FQGTGA. This CDR3 is built from 16 residues. Losses at the gene ends were 5 bases for V and 6 bases for J; bases not matched to a gene: 11. CDR3 protein: CASSTTPGLAFNEQFF. Here the CDR3 DNA reads TGTGCCAGCAGCACAACACCGGGACTAGCATTCAATGAGCAGTTCTTC.